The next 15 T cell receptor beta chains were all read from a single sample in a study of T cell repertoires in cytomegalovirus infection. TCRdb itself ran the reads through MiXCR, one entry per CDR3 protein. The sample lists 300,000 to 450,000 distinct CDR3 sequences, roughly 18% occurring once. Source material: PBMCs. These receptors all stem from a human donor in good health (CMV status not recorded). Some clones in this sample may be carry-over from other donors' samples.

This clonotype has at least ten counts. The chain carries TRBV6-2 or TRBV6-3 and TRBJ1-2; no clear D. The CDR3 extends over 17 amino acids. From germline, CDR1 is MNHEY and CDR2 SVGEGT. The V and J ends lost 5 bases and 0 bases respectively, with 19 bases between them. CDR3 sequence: CASSADRTNAPNYGYTF. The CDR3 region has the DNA TGTGCCAGCAGTGCTGACCGGACGAACGCTCCTAACTATGGCTACACCTTC.

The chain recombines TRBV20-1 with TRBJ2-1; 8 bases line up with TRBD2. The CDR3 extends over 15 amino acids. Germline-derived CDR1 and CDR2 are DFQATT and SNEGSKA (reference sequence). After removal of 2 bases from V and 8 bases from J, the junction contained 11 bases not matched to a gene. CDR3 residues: CSARHSGTTRDEQFF. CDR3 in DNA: TGCAGTGCTAGACATAGCGGGACCACTCGGGATGAGCAGTTCTTC.

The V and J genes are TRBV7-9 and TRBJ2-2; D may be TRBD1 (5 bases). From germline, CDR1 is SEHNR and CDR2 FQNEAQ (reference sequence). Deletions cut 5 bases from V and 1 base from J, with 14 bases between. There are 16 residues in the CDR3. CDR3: CASSPRQQLNTGELFF. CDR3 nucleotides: TGTGCCAGCAGCCCTCGACAGCAACTGAACACCGGGGAGCTGTTTTTT.

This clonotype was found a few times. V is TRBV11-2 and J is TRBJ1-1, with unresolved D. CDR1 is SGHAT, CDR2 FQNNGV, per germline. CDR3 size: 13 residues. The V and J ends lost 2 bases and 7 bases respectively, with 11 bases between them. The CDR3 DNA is TGTGCCAGCAGCTTACTTCAACAGCTTGAAGCTTTCTTT. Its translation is CASSLLQQLEAFF.

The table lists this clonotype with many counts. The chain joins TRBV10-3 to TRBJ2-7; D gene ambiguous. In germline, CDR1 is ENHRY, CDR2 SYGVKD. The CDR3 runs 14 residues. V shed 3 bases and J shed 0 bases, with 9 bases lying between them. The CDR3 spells CAISDSQVSYEQYF. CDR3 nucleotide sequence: TGTGCCATCAGTGATTCCCAAGTCTCCTACGAGCAGTACTTC.

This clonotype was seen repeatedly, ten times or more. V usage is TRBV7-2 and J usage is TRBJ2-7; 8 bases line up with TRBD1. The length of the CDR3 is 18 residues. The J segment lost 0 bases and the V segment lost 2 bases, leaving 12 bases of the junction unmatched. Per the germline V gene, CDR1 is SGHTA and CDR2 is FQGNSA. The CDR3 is CASSLRGPPGGDSYEQYF. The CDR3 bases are TGTGCCAGCAGCTTAAGGGGACCCCCAGGGGGCGACTCCTACGAGCAGTACTTC.

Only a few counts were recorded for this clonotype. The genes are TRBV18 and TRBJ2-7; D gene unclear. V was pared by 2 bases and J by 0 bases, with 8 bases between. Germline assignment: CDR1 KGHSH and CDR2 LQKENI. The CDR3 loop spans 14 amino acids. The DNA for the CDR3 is TGTGCCAGCTCACCAATGGGCGACTCCTACGAGCAGTACTTC. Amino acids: CASSPMGDSYEQYF.

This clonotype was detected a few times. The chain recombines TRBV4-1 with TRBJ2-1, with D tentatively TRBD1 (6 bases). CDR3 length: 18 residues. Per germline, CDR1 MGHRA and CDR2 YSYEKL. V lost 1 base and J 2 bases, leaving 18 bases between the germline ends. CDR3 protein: CASSQGAVGQRPYNEQFF. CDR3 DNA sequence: TGCGCCAGCAGCCAAGGGGCCGTGGGACAAAGACCCTACAATGAGCAGTTCTTC.

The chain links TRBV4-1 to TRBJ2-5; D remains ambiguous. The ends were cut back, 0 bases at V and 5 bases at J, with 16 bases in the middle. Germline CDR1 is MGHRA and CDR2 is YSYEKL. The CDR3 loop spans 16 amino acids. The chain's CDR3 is CASSQESRAQSETQYF. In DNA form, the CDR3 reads TGCGCCAGCAGCCAAGAGTCCAGAGCCCAGTCGGAGACCCAGTACTTC.

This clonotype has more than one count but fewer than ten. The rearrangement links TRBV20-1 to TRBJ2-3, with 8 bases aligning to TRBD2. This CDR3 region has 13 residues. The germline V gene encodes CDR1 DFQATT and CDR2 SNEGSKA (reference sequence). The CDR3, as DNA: TGCAGGCTCCGGGAGGGCCAGGGAGATACGCAGTATTTT. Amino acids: CRLREGQGDTQYF.

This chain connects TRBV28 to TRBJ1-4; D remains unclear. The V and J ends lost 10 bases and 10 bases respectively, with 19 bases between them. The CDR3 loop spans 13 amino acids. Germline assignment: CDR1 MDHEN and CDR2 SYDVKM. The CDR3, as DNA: TGTGCCATCTCGGAGCCCCTCTTCGGAAAACTGTTTTTT. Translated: CAISEPLFGKLFF.

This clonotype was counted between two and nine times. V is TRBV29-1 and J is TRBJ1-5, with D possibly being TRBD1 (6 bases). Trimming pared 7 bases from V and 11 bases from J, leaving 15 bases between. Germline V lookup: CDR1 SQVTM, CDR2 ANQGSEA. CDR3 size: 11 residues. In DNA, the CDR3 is TGCAGCGGAGGGACAACTATGTCCCAGCATTTT. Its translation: CSGGTTMSQHF. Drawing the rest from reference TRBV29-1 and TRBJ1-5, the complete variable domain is SAVISQKPSRDICQRGTSLTIQCQVDSQVTMMFWYRQQPGQSLTLIATANQGSEATYESGFVIDKFPISRPNLTFSTLTVSNMSPEDSSIYLCSGGTTMSQHFGDGTRLSIL.

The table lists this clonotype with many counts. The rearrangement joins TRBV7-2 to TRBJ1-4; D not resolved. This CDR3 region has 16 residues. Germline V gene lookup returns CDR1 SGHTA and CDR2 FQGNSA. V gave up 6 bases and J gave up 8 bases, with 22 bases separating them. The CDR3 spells CASSFGPAADLEKLFF. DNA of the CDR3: TGTGCCAGCAGTTTTGGCCCTGCAGCCGACCTGGAAAAACTGTTTTTT.

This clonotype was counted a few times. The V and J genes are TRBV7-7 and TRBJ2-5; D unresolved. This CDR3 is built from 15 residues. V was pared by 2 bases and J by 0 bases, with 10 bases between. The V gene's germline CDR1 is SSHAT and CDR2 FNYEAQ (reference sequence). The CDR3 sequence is CASSLRLANQETQYF. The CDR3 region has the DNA TGTGCCAGCAGCTTACGTCTCGCGAACCAAGAGACCCAGTACTTC.

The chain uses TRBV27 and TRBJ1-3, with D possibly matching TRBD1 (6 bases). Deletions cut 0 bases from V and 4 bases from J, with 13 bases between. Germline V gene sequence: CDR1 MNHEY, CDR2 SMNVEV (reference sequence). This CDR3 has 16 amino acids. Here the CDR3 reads CASSLSGVGGGNTIYF. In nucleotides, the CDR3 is TGTGCCAGCAGTTTATCAGGTGTGGGGGGCGGAAACACCATATATTTT.